The 25 T cell receptor beta chains below all came from one sample that was sequenced in a study of blood T cell repertoires in COVID-19. The repertoire was sequenced with immunoSEQ multiplex PCR; TCRdb's copy has only in-frame clones and lacks some. The data show about 300,000 clones, roughly 86% seen once. Sequencing was done on a sample of peripheral blood. The receptors here all came from a man aged 70-80 years with acute or convalescent COVID-19.

The chain employs TRBV4-3 and TRBJ2-1, with TRBD2 matching over 8 bases. The CDR3 is made up of 15 amino acids. Losses at the gene ends were 0 bases for V and 6 bases for J; bases not matched to a gene: 4. Per the germline V gene, CDR1 is LGHNA and CDR2 is YSLEER. In DNA, the CDR3 is TGCGCCAGCAGCCAAGATCCCCTAGCGGGCAATGAGCAGTTCTTC. Protein: CASSQDPLAGNEQFF.

The chain is built from TRBV28 and TRBJ2-2; the D is unclear. Trimming cost V 0 bases and J 0 bases, with 8 bases left between them. There are 16 residues in the CDR3. Germline-derived CDR1 and CDR2 are MDHEN and SYDVKM. CDR3 residues: CASSLWGIANTGELFF. In DNA, the CDR3 is TGTGCCAGCAGTTTATGGGGCATCGCGAACACCGGGGAGCTGTTTTTT. The variable domain in full, completed from reference TRBV28 and TRBJ2-2, reads DVKVTQSSRYLVKRTGEKVFLECVQDMDHENMFWYRQDPGLGLRLIYFSYDVKMKEKGDIPEGYSVSREKKERFSLILESASTNQTSMYLCASSLWGIANTGELFFGEGSRLTVL.

The CDR3 nucleotides are TGCGCCAGCAGCCAAGTATCAGGGGGCTATCAGCCCCAGCATTTT. This sequence encodes CASSQVSGGYQPQHF. V usage is TRBV4-1 and J usage is TRBJ1-5, with 8 nucleotides matching TRBD1. This CDR3 is 15 amino acids long. Looked up from germline, CDR1 is MGHRA and CDR2 is YSYEKL. The junction had 4 bases not matched to a gene; V was cut back by 1 base and J by 5 bases.

J is TRBJ2-3 and V is TRBV28, with 12 bases lining up with TRBD2. CDR3 length: 17 amino acids. With 3 bases clipped from V and 0 bases from J, the junction kept 4 bases outside the gene matches. Germline CDR1 reads MDHEN; CDR2 reads SYDVKM. The CDR3 protein is CASSFPGLAGSTDTQYF. As DNA, the CDR3 is TGTGCCAGCAGTTTCCCCGGACTAGCGGGAAGCACAGATACGCAGTATTTT.

The chain has TRBV10-1 and TRBJ1-3; D gene ambiguous. The germline CDR1 and CDR2 sequences are WNHNN and SYGVQD (reference sequence). The CDR3 runs 14 residues. V lost 5 bases to trimming and J lost 4 bases, with 12 bases between them. The CDR3 is CASSYRELGNTIYF. The CDR3 DNA reads TGCGCCAGCAGTTACCGGGAGCTGGGAAACACCATATATTTT.

The rearrangement joins TRBV28 to TRBJ1-6, with D possibly matching TRBD1 (5 bases). The CDR3 is 15 residues long. V dropped 5 bases and J dropped 6 bases, with 14 bases sitting between them. Germline CDR1 and CDR2: MDHEN and SYDVKM. DNA of the CDR3: TGTGCCAGCAGTGGGCCGGGACTCAGTAATTCACCCCTCCACTTT. It yields the protein CASSGPGLSNSPLHF.

This sequence joins TRBV19 and TRBJ1-1; D may be TRBD1 (6 bases). The CDR3 contains 13 residues. Germline V gives CDR1 LNHDA, CDR2 SQIVND (reference sequence). Trimming stripped 9 bases from V and 1 base from J, with 12 bases between. This CDR3 is CASRDTRNTEAFF. The CDR3 DNA is TGTGCCAGCAGGGACACGAGGAACACTGAAGCTTTCTTT.

The rearrangement links TRBV28 to TRBJ2-7; the D gene is possibly TRBD1 (6 bases). V lost 6 bases and J lost 3, with 9 bases in between. This CDR3 is built from 12 residues. Germline V CDR1 and CDR2: MDHEN, SYDVKM. The CDR3 is CASRTDSYEQYF. For the CDR3, the DNA is TGTGCCAGCAGGACGGACAGCTACGAGCAGTACTTC.

The chain joins TRBV27 to TRBJ2-7; 9 bases match TRBD1. The CDR3 is 14 amino acids. Trimming removed 6 bases from V and 2 bases from J; junction bases left unmatched: 5. In germline, CDR1 is MNHEY, CDR2 SMNVEV (reference sequence). DNA of the CDR3: TGTGCCAGCAGGGACCGGGACAGGGCCTACGAGCAGTACTTC. This gives the protein CASRDRDRAYEQYF.

V is TRBV9 and J is TRBJ1-4, with D maybe TRBD1 (6 bases). This CDR3 spans 17 amino acids. V was trimmed by 4 bases and J by 7 bases, leaving 23 bases between them. The germline V gene has CDR1 SGDLS and CDR2 YYNGEE. CDR3 protein: CASSTHAEQGSTEKLFF. CDR3 sequence (DNA): TGTGCCAGCAGCACCCACGCCGAACAGGGTTCGACTGAAAAACTGTTTTTT.

The rearrangement links TRBV5-6 to TRBJ2-1; no firm D call. The CDR3 runs 15 residues. Per the germline V gene, CDR1 is SGHDT and CDR2 is YYEEEE. Deletions cut 0 bases from V and 0 bases from J, with 7 bases between. The CDR3 sequence is CASSLGLFSYNEQFF. The CDR3 region has the DNA TGTGCCAGCAGCTTGGGTCTCTTCTCCTACAATGAGCAGTTCTTC.

CDR3 DNA: TGCGCCAGCAGCCAGACTAGCGGGAGCTCCTACGAGCAGTACTTC. Its protein product is CASSQTSGSSYEQYF. The chain combines TRBV5-1 with TRBJ2-7; the match to TRBD2 covers 12 bases. V was clipped by 4 bases and J by 0 bases; unmatched bases: 2. The CDR3 has 15 residues. Germline loops: CDR1 SGHRS, CDR2 YFSETQ.

The chain recombines TRBV24-1 with TRBJ2-1; 12 nucleotides align to TRBD2. Germline CDR1 is KGHDR and CDR2 is SFDVKD. The CDR3 loop spans 21 amino acids. The V and J ends lost 3 bases and 1 base, in that order; junction bases with no gene match: 15. CDR3 DNA: TGTGCCACCAGTGATCCACCGCCTCGCCGAGGACTAGCGGGGTCCTACAATGAGCAGTTCTTC. Its translation is CATSDPPPRRGLAGSYNEQFF.

This clone was seen a handful of times. The rearrangement joins TRBV9 to TRBJ2-5, with unresolved D. This CDR3 region has 14 residues. Trimming removed 1 base at V and 0 bases at J, with 7 bases between. The germline V gene encodes CDR1 SGDLS and CDR2 YYNGEE. The CDR3 region has the DNA TGTGCCAGCAGCGTAACCAGCGACCAAGAGACCCAGTACTTC. Translated, it gives CASSVTSDQETQYF.

The chain uses TRBV28 and TRBJ2-7, with a possible D match to TRBD2 (6 bases). V was trimmed by 2 bases and J by 0 bases, leaving 11 bases between them. This CDR3 has 15 amino acids. Germline CDR1 reads MDHEN; CDR2 reads SYDVKM. CDR3 nucleotide sequence: TGTGCCAGCAGTTTAGGAGGGGCCGTCTCCTACGAGCAGTACTTC. Its translation: CASSLGGAVSYEQYF.

The gene calls are TRBV14 and TRBJ2-6; 7 bases are a match to TRBD2. The germline V gene has CDR1 SGHDN and CDR2 FVKESK. CDR3 length: 19 residues. With V trimmed by 5 bases and J by 2 bases, 15 bases remained unmatched. DNA for the CDR3: TGTGCCAGCAGCGCGAGTAGGGCTAGCGGAAACACTGGGGCCAACGTCCTGACTTTC. Amino acids: CASSASRASGNTGANVLTF.

The chain couples TRBV7-9 to TRBJ1-2; no clear D gene. CDR1 is SEHNR and CDR2 is FQNEAQ in the germline V gene (reference sequence). This CDR3 contains 14 residues. The V gene lost 7 bases and the J gene lost 8 bases, with 20 bases spanning the gap. CDR3 region: CASTSTGVTVGYTF. CDR3 DNA sequence: TGTGCCAGCACCTCCACTGGAGTAACGGTCGGCTACACCTTC.

The chain uses TRBV19 and TRBJ1-2; tentatively, D is TRBD1 (5 bases). The CDR3 runs 11 residues. CDR1 LNHDA and CDR2 SQIVND come from the germline V gene (reference sequence). Trimming took 3 bases from V and 8 from J, leaving 7 bases between them. CDR3 bases: TGTGCCAGTAGTATCACAGGCGGCTACACCTTC. Translation: CASSITGGYTF.

This rearrangement joins TRBV19 to TRBJ2-2, with TRBD2 matching over 8 bases. The CDR3 sequence is 16 residues long. J lost 6 bases, V lost 3 bases, and 9 bases had no gene match. Germline CDR1 reads LNHDA; CDR2 reads SQIVND (reference sequence). CDR3 loop: CASSIPGAGGAGELFF. As DNA, the CDR3 is TGTGCCAGTAGTATTCCGGGGGCGGGGGGCGCCGGGGAGCTGTTTTTT.

The chain uses TRBV13 and TRBJ2-7; tentative D call: TRBD2 (6 bases). CDR1 is PRHDT, CDR2 FYEKMQ, per germline (reference sequence). The CDR3 sequence is 15 residues long. With 1 base removed from V and 4 bases from J, the gap between germline ends came to 14 bases. The CDR3 DNA is TGTGCCAGCAGCTTAGCCCTTGGGGGGAGGTACGAGCAGTACTTC. Translated: CASSLALGGRYEQYF.

V is TRBV21-1 and J is TRBJ1-1; TRBD1 is taken as the D call from the table, unchecked against the DNA. TRBV21-1 corresponds to a pseudogene. The CDR3 sequence is 16 residues long. This CDR3 is CASSNTISTDNTEAFF. CDR3 coding DNA: TGTGCCAGCAGCAACACAATCAGCACAGACAACACTGAAGCTTTCTTT.

V gene TRBV10-3 combines with J gene TRBJ1-2, with a weak D call TRBD1 (6 bases). The CDR3 has 12 residues. The germline gives CDR1 ENHRY, CDR2 SYGVKD. Trimming stripped 5 bases from V and 6 bases from J, with 10 bases between. CDR3 nucleotides: TGTGCCATCAGTCAGGGGCTGGATGGCTACACCTTC. Protein sequence: CAISQGLDGYTF.

On this clone: The same CDR3 can be traced to other DNA sequences in this sample. The V call is TRBV13, the J call TRBJ2-7, with 7 bases matching TRBD1. The ends lost 5 bases at V and 5 bases at J; junction bases unmatched: 3. The CDR3 covers 12 residues. The germline gives CDR1 PRHDT, CDR2 FYEKMQ (reference sequence). The CDR3 spells CASSRTGDEQYF. For the CDR3, the DNA is TGTGCCAGCAGCCGGACAGGTGACGAGCAGTACTTC.

The J gene is TRBJ1-2, the V gene TRBV19; 9 bases align to TRBD1. Germline CDR1 reads LNHDA; CDR2 reads SQIVND (reference sequence). J was trimmed by 4 bases and V by 5 bases; bases with no gene match: 8. The CDR3 spans 15 residues. The CDR3 is CASSPRTGDIYGYTF. For the CDR3, the DNA is TGTGCCAGTAGTCCCAGGACAGGGGATATCTATGGCTACACCTTC.

The chain is built from TRBV6-2 or TRBV6-3 and TRBJ1-6, with TRBD1 matching 10 bases. V lost 2 bases and J lost 10; bases outside the gene matches: 5. This CDR3 spans 15 amino acids. CDR1 is MNHEY, CDR2 SVGEGT, per germline. The CDR3 reads CASSYSGTGVSPLHF. The CDR3 nucleotides are TGTGCCAGCAGTTACAGTGGGACAGGGGTCTCACCCCTCCACTTT.